The 11 T cell receptor beta chains in this list originate from one sample, sequenced in a study of T cells in Graves' hyperthyroidism and ophthalmopathy. TCR beta CDR3 sequences were amplified from RNA transcripts. HTBI primers were the set used in a first-round RT-PCR of the TCR CDR3. One entry per CDR3 protein results from TCRdb running MiXCR on the multiplex PCR reads. Of 660,000 or so distinct CDR3 sequences in the sample, around 21% were seen once. Sequencing was done on a sample of blood. All receptors come from a man aged 25-40 years with Graves' ophthalmopathy.

This clonotype was observed at least ten times. The chain recombines TRBV6-5 with TRBJ2-7, with a weak D call TRBD2 (6 bases). The CDR3 is 14 amino acids. The V gene's germline CDR1 is MNHEY and CDR2 SVGAGI. Trimming took off 0 bases at V and 4 bases at J, with 10 bases between the two ends. CDR3 nucleotide sequence: TGTGCCAGCAGTTACTCTGCGGGAAATTACGAGCAGTACTTC. Translated, it gives CASSYSAGNYEQYF.

V gene TRBV27 combines with J gene TRBJ1-5, with 7 bases fitting TRBD1. Germline V gene sequence: CDR1 MNHEY, CDR2 SMNVEV (reference sequence). Trimming took 6 bases from V and 3 from J; bases not matched to a gene: 5. There are 14 residues in the CDR3. In DNA, the CDR3 is TGTGCCAGCAGAACAACAGGGGTCAATCAGCCCCAGCATTTT. It yields the protein CASRTTGVNQPQHF.

The genes are TRBV29-1 and TRBJ2-5; D may be TRBD2 (5 bases). The V end lost 6 bases, the J end lost 2 bases, and 16 bases lay between the germline ends. The length of the CDR3 is 14 residues. In germline, CDR1 is SQVTM, CDR2 ANQGSEA. DNA for the CDR3: TGCAGCGTCGACATTGAATCGGGGCAAGAGACCCAGTACTTC. This codes for CSVDIESGQETQYF.

This clonotype was seen a few times. The rearrangement joins TRBV7-9 to TRBJ2-7; D is undetermined. The germline CDR1 and CDR2 sequences are SEHNR and FQNEAQ (reference sequence). Trimming removed 6 bases from V and 5 bases from J, with 14 bases in between. The CDR3 contains 13 residues. In nucleotides, the CDR3 is TGTGCCAGCAGGTTGGGCCCGATCCACGAGCAGTACTTC. Protein product: CASRLGPIHEQYF.

The sample holds a few counts of this clonotype. The V call is TRBV5-1, the J call TRBJ2-1, with a weak D call TRBD2 (5 bases). Germline values: CDR1 SGHRS, CDR2 YFSETQ. The ends were cut back, 4 bases at V and 5 bases at J, with 19 bases in the middle. The CDR3 spans 16 residues. In DNA, the CDR3 is TGCGCCAGCAGCCCCGAGACGGGGTTAGGCCACAATGAGCAGTTCTTC. This codes for CASSPETGLGHNEQFF.

This clonotype is a singleton in its sample. This may stem from a read error, because a much larger clone lies one nucleotide away. The rearrangement uses TRBV7-3 and TRBJ2-3, with 7 bases aligning to TRBD2. The CDR3 covers 13 residues. Germline CDR1 and CDR2: SGHTA and FQGTGA. The chain's CDR3 is CASGRGSTDTQCF. CDR3 bases: TGTGCCAGCGGTCGCGGGAGCACAGATACGCAGTGTTTT.

The rearrangement joins TRBV5-1 to TRBJ2-5; 9 positions match TRBD2. CDR3 length equals 14 residues. The germline CDR1 and CDR2 sequences are SGHRS and YFSETQ. The V and J ends lost 4 bases and 5 bases, in that order; junction bases with no gene match: 6. CDR3 DNA sequence: TGCGCCAGCAGCCGAGCGGGAGGCAGGGAGACCCAGTACTTC. Amino acids: CASSRAGGRETQYF.

The chain employs TRBV5-1 and TRBJ2-7; tentatively, D is TRBD1 (5 bases). The CDR3 contains 20 residues. V was trimmed by 5 bases and J by 5 bases, leaving 35 bases between them. CDR1 SGHRS and CDR2 YFSETQ come from the germline V gene. In DNA, the CDR3 is TGCGCCAGCAGAGAAAGACAGATCGCCCCGGAGAGCACCGGAATAGACGAGCAGTACTTC. Translating it yields CASRERQIAPESTGIDEQYF.

CDR3 region: CSARGSRQPQHF. The CDR3 DNA reads TGCAGTGCTAGAGGCAGCAGGCAGCCCCAGCATTTT. The chain recombines TRBV20-1 with TRBJ1-5; no clear D gene. The germline CDR1 and CDR2 sequences are DFQATT and SNEGSKA (reference sequence). The V gene lost 1 base and the J gene lost 7 bases, with 8 bases spanning the gap. The CDR3 runs to 12 residues.

V gene TRBV7-2 combines with J gene TRBJ2-5; D is perhaps TRBD1 or TRBD2 (6 bases each). Trimming stripped 5 bases from V and 0 bases from J, with 16 bases between. The germline V gene encodes CDR1 SGHTA and CDR2 FQGNSA. CDR3 length: 16 residues. Written as DNA, the CDR3 is TGTGCCAGCAGCGGGGGGCGGGACCGGTACCAAGAGACCCAGTACTTC. Translation: CASSGGRDRYQETQYF. The full variable domain, in which reference TRBV7-2 and TRBJ2-5 provide the parts outside the CDR3, is GAGVSQSPSNKVTEKGKDVELRCDPISGHTALYWYRQSLGQGLEFLIYFQGNSAPDKSGLPSDRFSAERTGGSVSTLTIQRTQQEDSAVYLCASSGGRDRYQETQYFGPGTRLLVL.

The V gene is TRBV7-2, the J gene TRBJ1-6; D gene unclear. The CDR3 runs to 14 residues. V was trimmed by 2 bases and J by 7 bases, leaving 9 bases between them. Germline values: CDR1 SGHTA, CDR2 FQGNSA. The CDR3 protein is CASSLRGRNSPLHF. CDR3 in DNA: TGTGCCAGCAGCTTAAGAGGAAGGAATTCACCCCTCCACTTT.